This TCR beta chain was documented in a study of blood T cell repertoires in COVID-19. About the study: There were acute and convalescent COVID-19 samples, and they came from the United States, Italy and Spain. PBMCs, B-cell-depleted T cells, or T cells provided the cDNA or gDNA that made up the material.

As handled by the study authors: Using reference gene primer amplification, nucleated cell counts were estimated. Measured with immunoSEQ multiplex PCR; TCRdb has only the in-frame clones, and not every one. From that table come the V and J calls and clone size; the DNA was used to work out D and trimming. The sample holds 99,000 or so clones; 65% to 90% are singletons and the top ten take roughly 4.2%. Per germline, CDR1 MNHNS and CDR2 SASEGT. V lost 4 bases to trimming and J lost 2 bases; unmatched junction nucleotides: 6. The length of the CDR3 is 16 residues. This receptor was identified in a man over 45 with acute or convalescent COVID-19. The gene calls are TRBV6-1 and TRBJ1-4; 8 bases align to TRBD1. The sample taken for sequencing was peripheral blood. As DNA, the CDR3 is TGTGCCAGCAGTGCCCGAAGGACAGGGACTAATGAAAAACTGTTTTTT. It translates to CASSARRTGTNEKLFF.